This is a list of T cell receptor beta chains from one sample in a study of control samples from healthy donors and cancer patients. TCRdb keeps only in-frame clones here, not all; method: immunoSEQ multiplex PCR. The sample has roughly 18,000 clones, around 90% seen once; the top ten hold about a tenth. Sequencing input: PBMCs. These TCRs come from a woman aged 55-70 years with head and neck cancer. The CDR3 runs from the conserved cysteine through the conserved F or W. D genes are given only for firm matches. The size entry is marked missing in some rows and otherwise reads once, few, many or a size class.

V gene	D gene	clone size	J gene	CDR3 protein	CDR3 DNA
TRBV18	TRBD2	.	TRBJ2-7	CASSRLATYEQYF	TGTGCCAGCTCAAGACTAGCGACTTACGAGCAGTACTTC
TRBV5-1	.	few	TRBJ1-3	CASSLGGRNTIYF	TGCGCCAGCAGCTTGGGGGGGAGAAACACCATATATTTT
TRBV24-1	TRBD1	.	TRBJ2-7	CATSDVRQGAYEQYF	TGTGCCACCAGTGATGTCCGACAGGGTGCATACGAGCAGTACTTC
TRBV28	.	once	TRBJ2-7	CASSLGRGGYSSYEQYF	TGTGCCAGCAGTTTAGGGAGGGGGGGGTACTCCTCCTACGAGCAGTACTTC
TRBV13	TRBD2	.	TRBJ2-1	CASSWTSGSSYNEQFF	TGTGCCAGCAGTTGGACTAGCGGGAGCTCCTACAATGAGCAGTTCTTC
TRBV24-1	TRBD2	few	TRBJ2-5	CATSDISGREGETQYF	TGTGCCACCAGTGATATTAGCGGGAGGGAGGGAGAGACCCAGTACTTC
TRBV9	TRBD2	.	TRBJ2-1	CASSTLAGGYNEQFF	TGTGCCAGCAGCACTCTAGCGGGAGGGTACAATGAGCAGTTCTTC
TRBV3-1/TRBV3-2	TRBD1	.	TRBJ1-1	CASSRDRGFAFF	TGTGCCAGCAGCCGAGACAGGGGATTCGCTTTCTTT
TRBV3-1/TRBV3-2	TRBD2	.	TRBJ2-1	CASSQFRSSRERYNEQFF	TGTGCCAGCAGCCAATTTAGATCTTCGCGGGAGCGTTACAATGAGCAGTTCTTC
TRBV19	.	.	TRBJ2-7	CASSTGVPYEQYF	TGTGCCAGTAGTACAGGGGTCCCCTACGAGCAGTACTTC
TRBV18	.	.	TRBJ1-1	CASSPTGFTEAFF	TGTGCCAGCTCACCTACAGGGTTCACTGAAGCTTTCTTT
TRBV4-1	.	.	TRBJ1-5	CASSPQGPNQPQHF	TGCGCCAGCAGCCCACAGGGTCCCAATCAGCCCCAGCATTTT
TRBV5-1	.	.	TRBJ1-1	CASTWDPNTEAFF	TGCGCCAGCACGTGGGACCCTAACACTGAAGCTTTCTTT
TRBV7-3	.	.	TRBJ2-2	CASSLNGDISTGELFF	TGTGCCAGCAGCTTAAATGGGGATATCTCAACCGGGGAGCTGTTTTTT
TRBV12-3/TRBV12-4	.	once	TRBJ1-1	CASTIWLNTEAFF	TGTGCCAGCACCATTTGGCTGAACACTGAAGCTTTCTTT
TRBV4-1	.	few	TRBJ2-1	CASSQNPGSSYNEQFF	TGCGCCAGCAGCCAAAATCCAGGGAGCTCCTACAATGAGCAGTTCTTC
TRBV7-9	TRBD1	.	TRBJ2-2	CASSFLTGGLTGELFF	TGTGCCAGCAGCTTCCTGACAGGGGGCCTCACCGGGGAGCTGTTTTTT
TRBV5-1	.	.	TRBJ2-5	CASSLDSATQETQYF	TGCGCCAGCAGCTTGGATTCCGCGACACAAGAGACCCAGTACTTC
TRBV19	TRBD2	.	TRBJ2-2	CASSMGRLAGTGELFF	TGTGCCAGTAGTATGGGTCGGTTAGCGGGAACCGGGGAGCTGTTTTTT
TRBV7-9	.	.	TRBJ1-6	CASSVGSDNSPLHF	TGTGCCAGCAGCGTAGGCAGTGATAATTCACCCCTCCACTTT
TRBV7-6	.	.	TRBJ2-2	CASSREPGFTGELFF	TGTGCCAGCAGCCGAGAGCCAGGGTTTACCGGGGAGCTGTTTTTT
TRBV9	.	.	TRBJ2-1	CASSVGLGRYNEQFF	TGTGCCAGCAGCGTAGGTCTCGGGAGATACAATGAGCAGTTCTTC
TRBV7-2	TRBD2	.	TRBJ2-7	CASSPAGPYEQYF	TGTGCCAGCAGCCCAGCGGGACCCTACGAGCAGTACTTC
TRBV15	.	.	TRBJ2-1	CATSPQQGGSYNEQFF	TGTGCCACCAGCCCCCAACAGGGAGGATCCTACAATGAGCAGTTCTTC
TRBV30	.	.	TRBJ2-7	CAWSGGTYEQYF	TGTGCCTGGAGTGGTGGGACCTACGAGCAGTACTTC
TRBV10-3	.	few	TRBJ1-2	CATTTGNYGYTF	TGTGCCACCACTACAGGAAACTATGGCTACACCTTC
TRBV15	TRBD2	.	TRBJ2-1	CATSSRAGHEQFF	TGTGCCACCAGCAGCCGAGCGGGACATGAGCAGTTCTTC
TRBV28	TRBD1	.	TRBJ1-1	CASGRPDRKNTEAFF	TGTGCCAGCGGCCGTCCGGACAGGAAGAACACTGAAGCTTTCTTT
TRBV5-1	.	.	TRBJ1-1	CASSLDVNTEAFF	TGCGCCAGCAGCTTGGACGTGAACACTGAAGCTTTCTTT
TRBV5-1	TRBD1	.	TRBJ2-6	CASSPTGGPGANVLTF	TGCGCCAGCAGCCCGACAGGGGGCCCTGGGGCCAACGTCCTGACTTTC
TRBV14	TRBD2	.	TRBJ2-1	CASSNLAGPWDEQFF	TGTGCCAGCAGCAATCTAGCGGGCCCCTGGGATGAGCAGTTCTTC
TRBV5-1	TRBD2	.	TRBJ2-3	CASSLPLAGGADTQYF	TGCGCCAGCAGCTTGCCCCTAGCGGGAGGCGCAGATACGCAGTATTTT
TRBV6-6	.	.	TRBJ2-7	CASSYRGTTYEQYF	TGTGCCAGCAGTTACAGGGGCACTACCTACGAGCAGTACTTC
TRBV30	.	.	TRBJ1-3	CAWSPDMNSGNTIYF	TGTGCCTGGAGTCCCGACATGAACTCTGGAAACACCATATATTTT
TRBV2	TRBD1	.	TRBJ1-4	CASSSDTGEEKLFF	TGTGCCAGCAGTTCCGATACAGGGGAAGAAAAACTGTTTTTT
TRBV6-1	.	.	TRBJ1-1	CASSEGTMNTEAFF	TGTGCCAGCAGTGAAGGGACAATGAACACTGAAGCTTTCTTT
TRBV18	TRBD1	.	TRBJ2-5	CASSPRRGQETQYF	TGTGCCAGCTCACCGCGAAGGGGGCAGGAGACCCAGTACTTC
TRBV27	TRBD1	once	TRBJ2-1	CASSLWNRGTEQFF	TGTGCCAGCAGTTTATGGAACAGGGGTACTGAGCAGTTCTTC
TRBV7-3	.	.	TRBJ1-1	CASSLEQNTEAFF	TGTGCCAGCAGCTTAGAACAGAACACTGAAGCTTTCTTT
TRBV13	TRBD2	.	TRBJ2-7	CASSLRGSGNYEQYF	TGTGCCAGCAGCCTCCGGGGTAGCGGGAACTACGAGCAGTACTTC
TRBV28	TRBD1	.	TRBJ2-7	CASSSRDRVPWYEQYF	TGTGCCAGCAGTTCCCGGGACAGGGTACCATGGTACGAGCAGTACTTC
TRBV5-1	TRBD1	few	TRBJ1-6	CASSNNGQGSSPLHF	TGCGCCAGCAGCAATAATGGACAGGGGTCTTCACCCCTCCACTTT
TRBV2	.	once	TRBJ1-1	CASTGSGTEAFF	TGTGCCAGCACGGGTTCGGGTACTGAAGCTTTCTTT
TRBV11-2	TRBD2	.	TRBJ2-2	CASRSAGAGELFF	TGTGCCAGCAGGAGCGCGGGAGCCGGGGAGCTGTTTTTT
TRBV12-3/TRBV12-4	.	.	TRBJ2-7	CASAFRLDYEQYF	TGTGCCAGCGCTTTTAGGTTAGACTACGAGCAGTACTTC